This TCR beta chain was captured by sequencing in a study of T cells in Graves' hyperthyroidism and ophthalmopathy. Background on the study: Peripheral blood samples were taken at initial diagnosis, prior to any treatment.

There were TCR beta CDR3 regions amplified from RNA transcripts. A first-round RT-PCR of the TCR CDR3 used the HTBI primer set. TCRdb independently ran MiXCR on the multiplex PCR reads; one entry per CDR3 protein. The repertoire holds approximately 700,000 distinct CDR3 sequences, with less than 20% as singletons. About this clonotype: Its target is unknown.

The diagnoses drew upon clinical symptoms, serum thyroxine and TRAb, thyroid ultrasound and orbital computed tomography. The J segment lost 13 bases and the V segment lost 6 bases, leaving 8 bases of the junction unmatched. From germline, CDR1 is SGHAT and CDR2 FQNNGV. CDR3 length: 12 residues. Study-level points and caveats: Among thyroid clonotypes expanded above 0.001, most also appeared in blood. Ophthalmopathy was separated from stable hyperthyroidism by a 13 V-J model.

This TCR derives from a man between 18 and 35 years old with Graves' hyperthyroidism. The sequenced material came from blood. V is TRBV11-2 and J is TRBJ2-1; 8 bases match TRBD2. The CDR3 nucleotides are TGTGCCAGCAGAGGAGCGGGAGTGGTACAGTTCTTC. Translating it yields CASRGAGVVQFF.